The subject of this entry is one TCR beta chain. Its antigen is unknown. The record has no base qualities; no much larger clone is one base away. The library was made by 5' RACE. Sequencing was performed on an Illumina HiSeq 2500. A second roughly 6 to 12 cycle PCR used a sample-barcoded 5' primer and a J-beta primer mix. A unique molecular identifier was introduced onto each TCR beta cDNA molecule by a template-switch 5' adaptor carrying 12 random nucleotides. At least 2.5 million CDR3-containing paired-end reads were obtained from each sample. All of the RNA was converted into first-strand cDNA using the Mint cDNA synthesis kit, with a TRBC-specific oligonucleotide serving as the primer. Following uracil-DNA glycosylase treatment, all cDNA underwent a first 18-cycle PCR with the universal primers M1SS and BC2_uni_R. The authors processed their data as follows. For normalization, 1 million high-quality reads, each with a distinct molecular identifier, were randomly selected from each sample. Reads with shared molecular identifiers were discarded instead of being binned into consensus sequences. MiTCR, run with a Q25 quality threshold and the strictest error-elimination algorithm, handled CDR3 identification, clonotype clustering and error correction. A nonparametric unseen species model with Euler transformation was used to estimate a lower bound on total TCR beta diversity. The public reads were reprocessed in TCRdb via fastp at Q25 and MiXCR, keeping in-frame beta chains. Rows with a matching CDR3 protein are joined into one entry that keeps the most common DNA and genes. TCRdb, rather than the study authors, made the V and J calls. The sample yields 600,000 or so distinct CDR3 sequences; approximately 30% were counted once. The biggest ten clones account for 15% to 19% of the sample.

The roughly 39 donors, aged about 6 to 95 years, were systemically healthy Caucasian individuals from Russia. Each donor gave about 9.7 milliliters of peripheral blood, drawn into EDTA-treated Vacutainer tubes. PBMCs were isolated by Ficoll-Paque density-gradient centrifugation, with at least 7 million obtained per sample. Trizol reagent was used to extract total RNA from the PBMCs, yielding at least 5.5 micrograms per sample. The percentages of naive CD45RAhigh/CD27high T cells were determined by flow cytometry on a PBMC aliquot from every donor. These data originate in a study of blood T cells in healthy people across ages (dated by TCRdb to 2014 to 2015). For the study in its entirety: Template switching captured roughly one uniquely barcoded TCR beta cDNA molecule per two T cells in model experiments. The study analyzed two additional independent replicas of 1 million unique cDNA reads from the same blood draw for two donors, one aged 18 to 29 and one aged 80 or older. The study measured age-related changes in TCR beta repertoire diversity using deep sequencing normalized with unique cDNA molecular identifiers. To avoid experimental bias, donors of different ages were randomly spread across the sequencing lanes. Four age groups were formed from the donors: young (average approximately 15 years), middle-aged (around 37), aged (around 68) and long-lived (around 82).

Summary of the overall study and its limitations: Compared with the aged group, more naive CD4+ T cells, fewer expanded clones and increased TCR diversity were shown by the long-lived group, suggesting age selection. Bulk unsorted PBMC profiling prevented conclusive comparison of naive and antigen-experienced compartments. Observed TCR beta diversity correlated strongly with the percentage of naive T cells measured by flow cytometry. As age increased, observed TCR beta diversity per million T cells dropped in a roughly linear way, and a significant reduction was already evident by age around 41. Estimates of total diversity based on one million sequenced T cells were regarded as lower bounds and as underestimates. Because the CMV infection status of the donors was unknown, age-related changes in expanded clonotypes may potentially have been confounded.

This clonotype was sampled from a woman aged 80 or older in good health. Material for sequencing was blood.

The nucleotide sequence is given as TGTGCCAGCAGCGCGCCCAACAAGGTAACTAACAATGAGCAGTTCTTC. It is translated as CASSAPNKVTNNEQFF. This sequence uses TRBV5-6 and TRBJ2-1; the D segment cannot be called with confidence. A distance of 19 bases separates the germline ends of V and J, which lose 4 bases and 5 bases respectively. From a lookup of the germline V gene, CDR1 and CDR2 are SGHDT and YYEEEE. The CDR3 contains 16 residues, cysteine and phenylalanine counted. Kept here is only the CDR3 DNA, which spans 48 bases and is read in frame from base 1.